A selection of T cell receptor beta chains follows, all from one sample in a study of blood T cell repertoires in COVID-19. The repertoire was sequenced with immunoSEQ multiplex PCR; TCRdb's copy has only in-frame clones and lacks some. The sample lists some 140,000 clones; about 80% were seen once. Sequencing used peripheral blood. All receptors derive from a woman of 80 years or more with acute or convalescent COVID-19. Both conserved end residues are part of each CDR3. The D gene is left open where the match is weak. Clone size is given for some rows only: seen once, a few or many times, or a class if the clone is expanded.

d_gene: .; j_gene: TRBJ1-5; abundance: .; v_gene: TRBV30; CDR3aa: CAWRNSLDQPQHF; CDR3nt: TGTGCCTGGAGGAACTCACTAGATCAGCCCCAGCATTTT
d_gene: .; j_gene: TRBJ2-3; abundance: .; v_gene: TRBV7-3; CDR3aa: CASSLTPLTPSTQYF; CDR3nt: TGTGCCAGCAGCTTAACCCCATTGACTCCATCTACGCAGTATTTT
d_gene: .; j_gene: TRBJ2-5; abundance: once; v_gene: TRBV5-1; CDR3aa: CASSLGFTSGAETQYF; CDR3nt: TGCGCCAGCAGCTTGGGCTTCACGTCTGGAGCTGAGACCCAGTACTTC
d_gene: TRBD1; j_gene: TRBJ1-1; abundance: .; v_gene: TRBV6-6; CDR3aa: CASSYTGGGNTEAFF; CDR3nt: TGTGCCAGCAGTTACACAGGGGGGGGTAACACTGAAGCTTTCTTT
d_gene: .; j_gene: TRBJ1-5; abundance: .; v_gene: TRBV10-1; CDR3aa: CASGQGHQPQHF; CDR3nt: TGCGCCAGCGGTCAGGGGCATCAGCCCCAGCATTTT
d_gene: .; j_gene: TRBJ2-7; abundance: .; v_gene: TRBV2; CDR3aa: CASRRQDSYEQYF; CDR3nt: TGTGCCAGCAGGCGACAGGACTCCTACGAGCAGTACTTC
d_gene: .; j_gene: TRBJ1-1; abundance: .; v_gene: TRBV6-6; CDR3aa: CASADSTNTEAFF; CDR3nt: TGTGCCAGCGCCGACAGTACTAACACTGAAGCTTTCTTT
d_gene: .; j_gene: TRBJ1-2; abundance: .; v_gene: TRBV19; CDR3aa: CASSIDTGNGYTF; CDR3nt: TGTGCCAGTAGTATAGATACAGGGAACGGCTACACCTTC
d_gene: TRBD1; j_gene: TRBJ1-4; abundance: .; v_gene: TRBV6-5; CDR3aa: CASRRQGEDEKLFF; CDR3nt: TGTGCCAGCAGAAGACAGGGGGAAGATGAAAAACTGTTTTTT
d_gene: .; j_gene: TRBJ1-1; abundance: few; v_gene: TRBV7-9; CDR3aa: CASSLVAVNTEAFF; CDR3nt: TGTGCCAGCAGCTTAGTTGCAGTGAACACTGAAGCTTTCTTT
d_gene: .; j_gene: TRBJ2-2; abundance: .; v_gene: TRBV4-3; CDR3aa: CASSQAGLSNTGELFF; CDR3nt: TGCGCCAGCAGCCAAGCAGGGCTCTCGAACACCGGGGAGCTGTTTTTT
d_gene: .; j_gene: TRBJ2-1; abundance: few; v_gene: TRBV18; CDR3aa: CASSPETGGNEQFF; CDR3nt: TGTGCCAGCTCACCGGAGACTGGTGGCAATGAGCAGTTCTTC